This record concerns one TCR beta chain sequence. The antigen is unknown. The sample belongs to a study of T cell responses to AZD1222 COVID-19 vaccine. Broader study findings: Donors were chiefly white British, with a greater number of females, and clonal diversity was perhaps underestimated. Just six AZD1222 recipients tested seropositive at baseline.

Trimming at V came to 0 bases and at J to 7 bases, leaving 9 bases not matched to a gene. The V gene's germline CDR1 is LGHNA and CDR2 YSLEER. The CDR3 contains 15 residues. Profiled with immunoSEQ multiplex PCR; TCRdb holds only in-frame clones, not every one. Among roughly 140,000 clones, around 91% were seen once, and the ten largest hold roughly 4.7%. The rearrangement uses TRBV4-3 and TRBJ2-7; TRBD2 aligns across 7 bases. This clonotype originated in an adult in good health. This specimen consisted of peripheral blood, obtained on day 0 of AZD1222 vaccination. CDR3 loop: CASSQDRLGGGEQYF. In DNA form, the CDR3 reads TGCGCCAGCAGCCAAGATCGGCTCGGCGGGGGAGAGCAGTACTTC.